These 19 T cell receptor beta chains originate from one sample sequenced in a study of blood T cells in healthy people across ages (dated by TCRdb to 2015 to 2017). The method behind the library was 5' RACE. The listed sequencing device is Illumina HiSeq 2500. A second PCR of about 6 to 11 cycles was run with a J-beta primer mix and a sample-barcoded 5' primer. TCRdb redid the processing of the public reads, applying fastp at Q25 and MiXCR, and retained in-frame beta chains. Here each entry gathers all rows of one CDR3 protein and keeps the most common genes and DNA. The sample data list nearly 800,000 distinct CDR3 sequences, and around 50% of these were observed just once. Around 24% of the sample is held by the ten biggest clonotypes. Sequences were obtained from blood. Receptors were obtained from a man between 40 and 49 years old in good health.

The chain employs TRBV14 and TRBJ1-4; no reliable D call. The CDR3 has 16 residues. In germline, CDR1 is SGHDN, CDR2 FVKESK. Trimming removed 1 base from V and 6 bases from J, with 15 bases in between. The CDR3 spells CASSQVEGRNHEKLFF. The CDR3 DNA follows: TGTGCCAGCAGCCAAGTAGAGGGCAGGAACCATGAAAAACTGTTTTTT.

This clonotype showed up just once. The chain carries TRBV3-1 and TRBJ2-4; 12 nucleotides align to TRBD2. Germline V lookup: CDR1 LGHDT, CDR2 YNNKEL (reference sequence). This CDR3 is built from 15 residues. The J segment lost 6 bases and the V segment lost 5 bases, leaving 5 bases of the junction unmatched. The CDR3 sequence: CASSSPGLAGNIQYF. The CDR3 coding sequence is TGTGCCAGCAGCTCACCGGGACTAGCGGGAAACATTCAGTACTTC.

This clonotype came up many times. This chain uses TRBV5-1 with TRBJ1-6; the match to TRBD1 covers 9 bases. This CDR3 contains 15 residues. Germline CDR1 is SGHRS and CDR2 is YFSETQ. The V gene end was trimmed by 4 bases and the J gene end by 7 bases; junction bases not matched to a gene: 6. The CDR3 spells CASSPAGTGNSPLHF. As DNA, the CDR3 is TGCGCCAGCAGCCCGGCCGGGACAGGGAATTCACCCCTCCACTTT.

This clonotype was observed a handful of times. The rearrangement links TRBV7-2 to TRBJ2-3; the match to TRBD2 covers 15 bases. There are 17 residues in the CDR3. J gave up 4 bases and V 5 bases, and 7 bases lay outside the gene matches. Germline loops: CDR1 SGHTA, CDR2 FQGNSA. DNA of the CDR3: TGTGCCAGCAGCCCAGGACTAGCGGGAGGGGCCCCAGATACGCAGTATTTT. Encoded protein: CASSPGLAGGAPDTQYF.

The rearrangement links TRBV5-5 to TRBJ1-1; D is unresolved. Trimming removed 5 bases from V and 2 bases from J, with 7 bases in between. Per germline, CDR1 SGHKS and CDR2 YYEKEE (reference sequence). This CDR3 region has 12 residues. The CDR3 is CASSIYNTEAFF. The CDR3 region has the DNA TGTGCCAGCAGTATCTATAACACTGAAGCTTTCTTT.

This chain joins TRBV12-3 or TRBV12-4 and TRBJ2-1; 14 nucleotides line up with TRBD2. V shed 7 bases, J shed 8 bases, and the junction held 4 bases outside the gene matches. The CDR3 consists of 14 residues. CDR3 sequence reads: CASKTGLAGDEQFF. CDR3 sequence (DNA): TGTGCCAGCAAAACGGGACTAGCGGGGGATGAGCAGTTCTTC.

This clonotype was observed a handful of times. The chain recombines TRBV11-2 with TRBJ2-5, with D tentatively TRBD1 or TRBD2 (5 bases each). Germline values: CDR1 SGHAT, CDR2 FQNNGV. The CDR3 totals 15 residues. The germline V and J ends were trimmed by 3 bases and 1 base, with 12 bases remaining between them. CDR3 DNA sequence: TGTGCCAGCAGCTTGCTAGCAAGGGGCCAAGAGACCCAGTACTTC. Its protein product is CASSLLARGQETQYF.

V is TRBV5-1 and J is TRBJ1-6; D is unresolved. CDR1 and CDR2 (germline): SGHRS, YFSETQ. The V end was cut by 2 bases, the J end by 10 bases, with 13 bases between. CDR3 size: 14 residues. The CDR3 nucleotides read TGCGCCAGCAGCTTCGACAATGGGAACTCACCCCTCCACTTT. Encoded protein: CASSFDNGNSPLHF.

This clonotype occurred a few times. V gene TRBV9 combines with J gene TRBJ2-5, with D tentatively TRBD1 or TRBD2 (6 bases each). Germline lookup yields CDR1 SGDLS and CDR2 YYNGEE. The V end lost 4 bases, the J end lost 4 bases, and 23 bases lay between the germline ends. The CDR3 spans 17 residues. The CDR3 coding sequence is TGTGCCAGCAGCCGTGGGACTTCGGGCCTCAGGGGAGAGACCCAGTACTTC. Translated, it gives CASSRGTSGLRGETQYF.

This clonotype was recorded a few times. The chain carries TRBV28 and TRBJ2-7; TRBD1 matches 10 bases. Per germline, CDR1 MDHEN and CDR2 SYDVKM. V dropped 6 bases and J dropped 6; count of bases not matched to a gene: 8. This CDR3 is built from 14 residues. The CDR3: CASRPPGTGVEQYF. CDR3 sequence (DNA): TGTGCCAGCAGACCTCCGGGGACAGGGGTCGAGCAGTACTTC.

This clonotype was recorded a few times. This sequence joins TRBV9 and TRBJ1-2; D possibly corresponds to TRBD1 (6 bases). The CDR3 is made up of 17 amino acids. Germline V lookup: CDR1 SGDLS, CDR2 YYNGEE. With 4 bases removed from V and 4 bases from J, the gap between germline ends came to 23 bases. The CDR3 protein is CASSPSGTGTGPYGYTF. In DNA form, the CDR3 reads TGTGCCAGCAGCCCCAGCGGCACAGGGACCGGTCCCTATGGCTACACCTTC.

The V and J genes are TRBV29-1 and TRBJ1-2; the match to TRBD1 covers 7 bases. Germline V gene lookup returns CDR1 SQVTM and CDR2 ANQGSEA. V was pared by 6 bases and J by 3 bases, with 16 bases of the junction left unmatched. The CDR3 has 16 residues. DNA for the CDR3: TGCAGCGTCGATAAATCCGGGACAGACAATTACTATGGCTACACCTTC. Its protein product is CSVDKSGTDNYYGYTF.

CDR3 nucleotide sequence: TGCAGCGTTGATCCGGGACAGGGCTCCTATGGCTACACCTTC. Protein: CSVDPGQGSYGYTF. The chain is built from TRBV29-1 and TRBJ1-2, with TRBD1 matching over 9 bases. Losses at the gene ends were 3 bases for V and 4 bases for J; bases not matched to a gene: 6. The CDR3 is 14 amino acids. From germline, CDR1 is SQVTM and CDR2 ANQGSEA.

This chain uses TRBV4-2 with TRBJ2-5; 10 bases match TRBD2. The CDR3 spans 17 residues. Germline CDR1 reads LGHNA; CDR2 reads YNFKEQ. V was pared by 5 bases and J by 2 bases, with 11 bases of the junction left unmatched. The CDR3 spells CASSDGAGGSSQETQYF. In DNA, the CDR3 is TGTGCCAGCAGCGATGGAGCGGGAGGGTCCAGTCAAGAGACCCAGTACTTC.

The chain employs TRBV7-2 and TRBJ2-3; 10 bases map to TRBD2. The junction had 4 bases not matched to a gene; V was cut back by 5 bases and J by 2 bases. This CDR3 is built from 15 residues. Germline V gene sequence: CDR1 SGHTA, CDR2 FQGNSA. CDR3 amino acids: CASSVLAGATDTQYF. The CDR3 nucleotides are TGTGCCAGCAGCGTCCTAGCGGGGGCCACAGATACGCAGTATTTT.

The genes are TRBV15 and TRBJ2-5, with TRBD2 matching 7 bases. The trim removed 0 bases at V and 2 bases at J, leaving 12 bases unmatched. Germline lookup yields CDR1 LNHNV and CDR2 YYDKDF (reference sequence). The CDR3 length is 18 residues. CDR3 nucleotide sequence: TGTGCCACCAGCAGAGATGGGCTAGCGGTCCGTATTCAAGAGACCCAGTACTTC. As protein: CATSRDGLAVRIQETQYF.

The chain joins TRBV7-3 to TRBJ2-1; TRBD1 matches 7 bases. There are 13 residues in the CDR3. The V and J ends lost 3 bases and 12 bases, in that order; junction bases with no gene match: 8. CDR1 SGHTA and CDR2 FQGTGA come from the germline V gene. The DNA of the CDR3 is TGTGCCAGCAGCTTTGAAGGGGGCCGATGGCAGTTCTTC. Translation: CASSFEGGRWQFF.

V is TRBV7-2 and J is TRBJ1-1, with D possibly matching TRBD1 (5 bases). There are 16 residues in the CDR3. Per germline, CDR1 SGHTA and CDR2 FQGNSA. The V end was cut by 1 base, the J end by 0 bases, with 12 bases between. CDR3 in amino acids: CASSLGLGRVNTEAFF. The CDR3 nucleotides are TGTGCCAGCAGCTTAGGGCTTGGCAGGGTGAACACTGAAGCTTTCTTT.

V is TRBV6-2 or TRBV6-3 and J is TRBJ2-1, with 8 bases fitting TRBD2. V lost 6 bases to trimming and J lost 5 bases; unmatched junction nucleotides: 9. The V gene's germline CDR1 is MNHEY and CDR2 SVGEGT. The CDR3 is 15 amino acids. The CDR3 is CASRESGGENNEQFF. DNA for the CDR3: TGTGCCAGCAGGGAAAGCGGGGGCGAAAACAATGAGCAGTTCTTC.